The 9 T cell receptor beta chains below come from one sample, sequenced in a study of shared clonotypes between healthy human individuals. The repertoire was sequenced with immunoSEQ multiplex PCR; TCRdb's copy has only in-frame clones and lacks some. The sample carries some 1,100,000 clones, 78% recorded once. Input material: memory CD4+ T cells from PBMCs. Subset indicated: CD45RA-negative fraction. These TCRs come from a man younger than 35 in good health. Some clones in this sample may be carry-over from other donors' samples.

The J gene is TRBJ1-2, the V gene TRBV5-5; D call uncertain. V lost 5 bases to trimming and J lost 0 bases, with 14 bases between them. Germline V gene lookup returns CDR1 SGHKS and CDR2 YYEKEE (reference sequence). This CDR3 has 15 residues. The CDR3 DNA reads TGTGCCAGCAGTTCCGGATCAGCCTCTAACTATGGCTACACCTTC. Translated: CASSSGSASNYGYTF.

The chain combines TRBV7-2 with TRBJ2-3, with 8 bases identical to TRBD2. The CDR3 contains 15 residues. V gave up 1 base and J gave up 4 bases; unmatched junction bases: 4. Germline V gene data show CDR1 as SGHTA and CDR2 as FQGNSA. The CDR3 loop is CASSLGTGGADTQYF. CDR3 bases: TGTGCCAGCAGCTTAGGTACGGGAGGGGCAGATACGCAGTATTTT.

Points on this clone: Just one base apart from a much larger clone, this may be a read error. The V gene is TRBV7-2, the J gene TRBJ1-1; D not resolved. Per germline, CDR1 SGHTA and CDR2 FQGNSA. V was pared by 2 bases and J by 3 bases, with 4 bases between. The CDR3 length is 12 residues. CDR3: CASSLQDTEAFF. The CDR3 DNA reads as TGTGCCAGCAGCTTACAGGACACTGAAGCTTTCTTT.

The table lists this clone with a few counts. This sequence joins TRBV28 and TRBJ1-2; a possible D gene is TRBD1 (5 bases). The CDR3 has 16 amino acids. CDR1 is MDHEN, CDR2 SYDVKM, per germline. V lost 6 bases and J lost 3, with 20 bases in between. In DNA, the CDR3 is TGTGCCAGCAGCCCAACGGGGGTTCTAGGGCACTATGGCTACACCTTC. It encodes CASSPTGVLGHYGYTF.

The J gene is TRBJ2-4, the V gene TRBV4-3; TRBD1 matches at 7 bases. V lost 2 bases and J lost 7; bases outside the gene matches: 2. The CDR3 covers 13 residues. CDR1 and CDR2 (germline): LGHNA, YSLEER. CDR3 coding DNA: TGCGCCAGCAGCCAAAGGGGACAGAACATTCAGTACTTC. Its protein is CASSQRGQNIQYF.

This clone came up once. At one end the junction does not follow the germline gene, possibly because of a read error. The chain has TRBV2 and TRBJ2-4; D is unclear. The CDR3 has 11 amino acids. Germline CDR1 reads SNHLY; CDR2 reads FYNNEI. The CDR3 coding sequence is TGTGCCAGCAGGGAAGAGGTCCGGGTGTACTTC. This encodes CASREEVRVYF. The full variable domain, completed using reference TRBV2 and TRBJ2-4, is EPEVTQTPSHQVTQMGQEVILRCVPISNHLYFYWYRQILGQKVEFLVSFYNNEISEKSEIFDDQFSVERPDGSNFTLKIRSTKLEDSAMYFCASREEVRVYFGAGTRLSVL.

This chain connects TRBV19 to TRBJ1-1; D remains unclear. The germline V and J ends were trimmed by 3 bases and 6 bases, with 8 bases remaining between them. Per germline, CDR1 LNHDA and CDR2 SQIVND (reference sequence). The CDR3 extends over 12 amino acids. CDR3: CASSIKVAEAFF. The DNA of the CDR3 is TGTGCCAGTAGTATCAAGGTGGCTGAAGCTTTCTTT.

This clone has a handful of counts. The J gene is TRBJ1-2, the V gene TRBV4-3; possibly TRBD1 for D (6 bases). The germline V and J ends were trimmed by 1 base and 4 bases, with 13 bases remaining between them. There are 15 residues in the CDR3. Germline V CDR1 and CDR2: LGHNA, YSLEER. The CDR3 DNA follows: TGCGCCAGCAGCCAAGTCTTCTGGGACACCTATGGCTACACCTTC. It translates to CASSQVFWDTYGYTF.

This clone is a singleton in its sample. This chain links TRBV4-2 with TRBJ2-1; 10 nucleotides line up with TRBD2. Germline CDR1 LGHNA, CDR2 YNFKEQ. V lost 0 bases and J lost 2; bases outside the gene matches: 1. CDR3 length equals 16 residues. The CDR3 DNA is TGTGCCAGCAGCCAAGATGGGACTAGCGCCTACAATGAGCAGTTCTTC. It specifies CASSQDGTSAYNEQFF.